This TCR beta chain was recovered during a study of OX40 agonist ivuxolimab in advanced cancers. V dropped 1 base and J dropped 6 bases, with 11 bases sitting between them. CDR1 and CDR2 (germline): SGHNT, YYREEE (reference sequence). CDR3 length: 14 amino acids. Using immunoSEQ multiplex PCR, the repertoire was profiled, and TCRdb retains in-frame clones only, with some absent. The table lists under 40,000 clones, 75% to 85% of them singletons. The chain is built from TRBV5-4 and TRBJ2-1; the D gene is possibly TRBD1 (6 bases). The sequencing used CD4+ or CD8+ T cells sorted from blood, collected in a trial of the OX40 agonist ivuxolimab. This TCR derives from an adult with an advanced solid tumor such as melanoma, head and neck, liver or kidney cancer. The CDR3 reads CASSLTTGINEQFF. CDR3 bases: TGTGCCAGCAGCTTGACGACAGGAATCAATGAGCAGTTCTTC.